This T cell receptor beta chain originates from a study of regulatory T cells in long-lasting Graves disease. CDR3 regions were amplified by Arm-PCR using iRepertoire HTBI primers to build TCR beta libraries. TCRdb reprocessed the multiplex PCR reads with MiXCR, giving one entry per CDR3 protein. Here the sample spans 450,000 to 600,000 distinct CDR3 sequences, 15% to 20% being singletons. The time point is: newly diagnosed GD, antithyroid drugs for less than 3 months. Generation of the TCR library employed RNA extracted from PBMCs. At least ten counts were recorded for this clonotype. These records were also assigned to another study, of T cells in Graves' hyperthyroidism and ophthalmopathy. Turning to that study: When ophthalmopathy did not progress within 18 months, Graves' hyperthyroidism was considered stable. HTBI primers were employed in a first-round RT-PCR of the TCR CDR3.

This receptor was identified in a middle-aged man with Graves disease. The sample here was peripheral blood mononuclear cells (PBMCs), taken at new diagnosis, from a patient treated with antithyroid drugs.

CDR3 sequence (DNA): TGTGCCAGCGGGGGGACAGGGAGATTCGGTGGCTACACCTTC. Translated: CASGGTGRFGGYTF. The chain recombines TRBV28 with TRBJ1-2, with 9 bases fitting TRBD1. With V trimmed by 8 bases and J by 7 bases, 11 bases remained unmatched. This CDR3 region has 14 residues. Germline loops: CDR1 MDHEN, CDR2 SYDVKM.